This paragraph reports one T cell receptor beta chain. Per the study methods: How many nucleated cells were present was estimated from reference gene primer amplification. Libraries were prepared by immunoSEQ multiplex PCR; TCRdb keeps only in-frame clonotypes and omits some of them. That table supplies the V and J calls and clone size; D and trimming were determined from the DNA. The repertoire holds over 40,000 clones, about 79% seen once, with around 8% in the top ten. These data come from a study of blood T cell repertoires in COVID-19. About the research overall: COVID-19 samples from acute and convalescent phases originated in the United States, Italy and Spain. PBMCs, B-cell-depleted T cells, or T cells provided the cDNA or gDNA that made up the material.

Unmatched junction bases numbered 7, after V lost 8 bases and J lost 4 bases. The CDR3 spans 14 residues. CDR1 and CDR2 (germline): SGHAT, FQDESV (reference sequence). The chain joins TRBV11-1 to TRBJ1-3; 8 nucleotides line up with TRBD1. The sequence was collected from a human donor in a cohort sampled during active COVID-19. The source material was peripheral blood. CDR3 sequence (DNA): TGTGCCAGCGGGGACAGGAGAGACGGAAACACCATATATTTT. The encoded protein is CASGDRRDGNTIYF.